A selection of T cell receptor beta chains follows, all from one sample in a study of cytomegalovirus exposure and HLA in healthy donors. Assay: immunoSEQ multiplex PCR; the TCRdb copy retains only in-frame clones and omits some. This table holds some 140,000 clones, 65% to 70% found once. The sequencing sample was made of PBMCs. Source of these receptors: a human donor in good health. Each CDR3 is given without its conserved first and last residue.

v_gene,j_gene,len,CDR3aa
TRBV5-1,TRBJ2-7,12,ASTWATGENEQY
TRBV7-2,TRBJ2-3,14,ASSLRVLATTDTQY
TRBV29-1,TRBJ2-1,12,SVVRDRSFIGQF
TRBV27,TRBJ2-2,13,ASRRLSGSSGELF
TRBV18,TRBJ2-6,17,ASPHPGTSVRSGANVLT
TRBV6-1,TRBJ2-4,12,ASKTTGVENIQY
TRBV11-2,TRBJ2-1,13,ASSYGQGSYNEQF
TRBV27,TRBJ1-4,11,ASTALQGEKLF
TRBV7-9,TRBJ2-1,9,ASLGGHEQF
TRBV5-1,TRBJ2-2,14,ASSITPTGNTGELF
TRBV5-1,TRBJ2-7,11,ASRDRFVDEQY
TRBV5-5,TRBJ2-3,14,ASSLGGTGNTDTQY
TRBV10-3,TRBJ2-2,10,ATRDFQGELF
TRBV11-2,TRBJ2-7,10,ASSLDNYEQY
TRBV6-6,TRBJ2-7,10,AGGQGPYEQY
TRBV7-9,TRBJ2-1,16,ASSLGGTSGGLYNEQF
TRBV18,TRBJ1-4,11,ASSSGRNEKLF
TRBV9,TRBJ1-1,12,ASSNYTGNTEAF
TRBV19,TRBJ1-5,10,ASSPRGTDQH
TRBV5-6,TRBJ2-3,14,ASSQGLAGGTDTQY
TRBV2,TRBJ2-1,11,ASSGDRNNEQF
TRBV5-1,TRBJ2-1,13,ASSLDLSGYNEQF
TRBV5-1,TRBJ2-3,14,ASTGGGGLSTDTQY
TRBV28,TRBJ2-3,11,ASVDSLTDTQY
TRBV27,TRBJ2-7,14,ASSSGTSADLYEQY
TRBV18,TRBJ2-5,12,ASSPTSRPETQY
TRBV7-9,TRBJ2-2,13,ASSFSGADTGELF
TRBV5-1,TRBJ1-4,14,ASSRDRAPTNEKLF
TRBV10-3,TRBJ2-7,11,AIRQGAQYEQY
TRBV10-3,TRBJ2-5,11,AIGQAGQETQY
TRBV29-1,TRBJ2-1,11,SVGTGGLGEQF
TRBV5-6,TRBJ2-7,12,ASSQLQSPYEQY
TRBV7-2,TRBJ1-1,13,ASSLVRGGNTEAF
TRBV18,TRBJ2-7,10,ASSLGQGEQY
TRBV28,TRBJ2-7,10,ASSFPGLEQY
TRBV20-1,TRBJ1-1,9,SETESTEAF
TRBV5-4,TRBJ2-7,14,ASSFPGTSGAYEQY
TRBV5-1,TRBJ2-1,13,ASTLQGGPYNEQF
TRBV7-9,TRBJ2-5,10,ASSLGGEGQY
TRBV19,TRBJ2-2,13,ASSIYGSDTGELF
TRBV5-1,TRBJ2-2,13,ASSIRTENTGELF
TRBV27,TRBJ2-5,12,ASSLEGARETQY
TRBV28,TRBJ1-2,12,ASSLQGTNYGYT
TRBV19,TRBJ1-2,13,ASSIEWTGVYGYT
TRBV7-2,TRBJ2-7,13,ASSLDGNPAYEQY
TRBV9,TRBJ2-1,13,ASSQLAGPYNEQF
TRBV7-2,TRBJ2-5,17,ASSSDPSSGRASQETQY
TRBV5-5,TRBJ2-7,11,ASRVTGANEQY
TRBV2,TRBJ2-5,12,ASSDGRAGETQY
TRBV5-3,TRBJ2-1,15,ARGTGGPSGSYNEQF
TRBV7-9,TRBJ1-2,12,ASSPRVTNYGYT
TRBV15,TRBJ1-1,13,ATSSKQGRNTEAF